A selection of T cell receptor beta chains follows, all from one sample in a study of cytomegalovirus exposure and HLA in healthy donors. The assay was immunoSEQ multiplex PCR, and TCRdb's table has in-frame clones only and misses some. This table holds 80,000 to 90,000 clones, approximately 80% found once. The specimen sequenced was PBMCs. These receptors all come from a woman aged 25-40 years in good health and CMV-seronegative. Both conserved end residues are part of each CDR3. Fields, in order: clone size, D gene, V gene, J gene, CDR3 protein, CDR3 DNA. The D gene is left open where the match is weak. Part of the rows lack a size; the others show once, few, many or a class for expanded clones.

.	TRBD2	TRBV6-6	TRBJ2-7	CASKAGLGPYEQYF	TGTGCCAGCAAGGCGGGACTAGGCCCCTACGAGCAGTACTTC
.	.	TRBV6-5	TRBJ2-1	CASMNRGNEQFF	TGTGCCAGCATGAACCGCGGCAATGAGCAGTTCTTC
.	TRBD2	TRBV9	TRBJ2-5	CASSAPTGTSGSETQYF	TGTGCCAGCAGCGCGCCTACGGGGACTAGCGGGAGTGAGACCCAGTACTTC
.	.	TRBV15	TRBJ1-2	CATSRGGEHYGYTF	TGTGCCACCAGCAGAGGCGGGGAGCACTATGGCTACACCTTC
.	TRBD1	TRBV11-1	TRBJ2-5	CASSPGGRETQYF	TGTGCCAGCAGTCCAGGGGGCCGGGAGACCCAGTACTTC
.	.	TRBV5-4	TRBJ1-6	CASSATGLRGVSPLHF	TGTGCCAGCAGCGCGACGGGACTCCGAGGGGTCTCACCCCTCCACTTT
few	.	TRBV18	TRBJ2-2	CASSPSANTGELFF	TGTGCCAGCTCACCCTCCGCGAACACCGGGGAGCTGTTTTTT
.	TRBD1	TRBV6-6	TRBJ2-3	CASKLGQGTDTQYF	TGTGCCAGCAAGCTTGGACAGGGGACAGATACGCAGTATTTT
.	.	TRBV9	TRBJ2-2	CASSVGSQGFRGELFF	TGTGCCAGCAGCGTAGGAAGTCAGGGATTCAGGGGGGAGCTGTTTTTT
.	.	TRBV6-1	TRBJ2-3	CASSVTETDTQYF	TGTGCCAGCAGTGTAACGGAGACAGATACGCAGTATTTT
.	TRBD2	TRBV28	TRBJ2-3	CASSTSGLAGRGDTQYF	TGTGCCAGCAGCACTTCGGGACTAGCGGGACGGGGAGATACGCAGTATTTT
.	.	TRBV5-1	TRBJ1-1	CASRRIVLGQGRETEAFF	TGCGCCAGCAGGCGGATAGTTTTGGGGCAGGGAAGAGAGACTGAAGCTTTCTTT
.	.	TRBV7-9	TRBJ1-1	CASSSPTRVLGTEAFF	TGTGCCAGCAGCTCCCCTACGCGGGTTTTGGGGACTGAAGCTTTCTTT
.	TRBD2	TRBV10-3	TRBJ2-1	CAISMLAGDEQFF	TGTGCCATCAGTATGCTAGCGGGGGATGAGCAGTTCTTC